A selection of T cell receptor beta chains follows, all from one sample in a study of blood T cell repertoires in COVID-19. Sequencing was performed with immunoSEQ multiplex PCR; in TCRdb, only in-frame clones are kept and a portion is missing. The sample includes a few hundred thousand clones, around four fifths of them seen just once. Input material: peripheral blood. The receptors shown here come from a woman in her forties or fifties with active or convalescent COVID-19. Each CDR3 is given with its conserved first and last residue.

V gene: TRBV5-1
CDR3 protein: CASSLVDRGSSPLHF

V gene: TRBV19
CDR3 protein: CATGRVGLSGNTIYF

V gene: TRBV7-8
CDR3 protein: CASSLAGTGRNYGYTF

V gene: TRBV27
CDR3 protein: CASSTAATNEKLFF

V gene: TRBV7-9
CDR3 protein: CASSQGGQPQHF

V gene: TRBV5-4
CDR3 protein: CASSPTGQGRDSPLHF

V gene: TRBV29-1
CDR3 protein: CSGGGLAGFDF

V gene: TRBV20-1
CDR3 protein: CSAGVPSTDTQYF

V gene: TRBV29-1
CDR3 protein: CSVGGGNYGYTF

V gene: TRBV15
CDR3 protein: CATSRDTGSSGYTF

V gene: TRBV7-9
CDR3 protein: CASSLNQGQLYSPLHF

V gene: TRBV7-2
CDR3 protein: CASRFDRGDYNEQFF

V gene: TRBV14
CDR3 protein: CASSRQRGDPEAFF

V gene: TRBV2
CDR3 protein: CASQGRHSSTDTQYF